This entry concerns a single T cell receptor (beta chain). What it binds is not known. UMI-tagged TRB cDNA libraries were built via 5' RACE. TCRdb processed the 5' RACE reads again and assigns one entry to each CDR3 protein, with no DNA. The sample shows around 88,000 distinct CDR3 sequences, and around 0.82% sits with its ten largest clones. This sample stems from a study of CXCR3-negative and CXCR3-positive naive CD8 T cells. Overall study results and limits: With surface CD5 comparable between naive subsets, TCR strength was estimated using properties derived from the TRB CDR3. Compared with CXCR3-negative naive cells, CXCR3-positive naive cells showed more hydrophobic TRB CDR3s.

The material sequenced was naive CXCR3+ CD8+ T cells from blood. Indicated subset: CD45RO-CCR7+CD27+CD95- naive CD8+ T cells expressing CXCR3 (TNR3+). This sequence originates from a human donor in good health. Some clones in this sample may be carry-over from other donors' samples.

CDR3 residues: CASSVPGNTIYF. The gene calls are TRBV28 and TRBJ1-3. Germline values: CDR1 MDHEN, CDR2 SYDVKM. This CDR3 has 12 residues. The full variable domain, with the rest looked up from reference TRBV28 and TRBJ1-3, is DVKVTQSSRYLVKRTGEKVFLECVQDMDHENMFWYRQDPGLGLRLIYFSYDVKMKEKGDIPEGYSVSREKKERFSLILESASTNQTSMYLCASSVPGNTIYFGEGSWLTVV.